This TCR beta chain was documented in a study of early T cells in non-severe SARS-CoV-2 infection (dated by TCRdb to the early 2020s). General notes on the study: Because TCR sequencing relied on bulk RNA taken from unsorted whole blood, pairing of alpha and beta chains was not possible. Here is what the overall study found, with its caveats: VDJdb matching was skewed toward anti-spike CD8 responses, so virus-specific expansions were likely underestimated and private and CD4 specificities were missed.

As concerns this clonotype: The clone's antigen remains unknown. Base quality data are lacking; no much larger clone is found one base away.

CDR1 and CDR2 are drawn from the germline V gene: ENHRY, SYGVKD. The CDR3 contains 14 residues, cysteine and phenylalanine counted. CDR3 DNA only is kept here, 42 bases in frame from base 1. Relative to germline, V is 4 bases shorter and J is 6 bases shorter, with 15 bases between their ends. Library preparation employed 5' RACE. The sequencer listed for this sample is NextSeq 500. The TCR library protocol attached unique molecular identifiers to individual cDNA molecules to correct for sequencing error and PCR bias. Both TCR alpha and beta chains were sequenced, and tight co-correlation was observed between alpha and beta sequence abundances in each sample. The study's processing was this. V gene, J gene and CDR3 annotation of TCR sequences was performed with Decombinator V4. Expanded TCRs were defined as changing significantly between any two time points under a Poisson model with p below 0.0001. TCR abundances were normalised to the total number of TCRs sequenced per sample and expressed as counts per million. MAIT TCRs were defined by TRAV1-2 paired with TRAJ12, TRAJ20 or TRAJ33, and iNKT TCRs by TRAV10 paired with TRAJ18. VDJdb, accessed 1 November 2021, was searched for CMV, EBV and SARS-CoV-2 annotated TCRs, with TCRs annotated for multiple antigens excluded. TCRdb trimmed public reads at Q25 via fastp, called clones via MiXCR and kept in-frame beta chains. Every CDR3 protein is listed once, alongside the most common genes and DNA of its rows. TCRdb, rather than the study authors, made the V and J calls. Counted in this sample were tens of thousands of distinct CDR3 sequences; approximately 6% of them appeared once. The top ten constitute 7.6% of the sample.

Set within a cohort of healthcare workers in London, UK, this nested case-control study involved weekly PCR testing of nasopharyngeal swabs along with blood sampling. Between 23 and 31 March 2020, the week of the UK lockdown, healthcare workers were enrolled and then followed up weekly for as long as 16 weeks. The receptor was derived from an adult who was a healthcare worker with PCR-confirmed SARS-CoV-2 infection or an uninfected control (not recorded which). Sequenced material: whole blood. This receptor chain uses TRBV10-3 and TRBJ1-2; the D gene is perhaps TRBD1, from 5 matching bases. The CDR3 reads CAISGQISSHGYTF. The bases are TGTGCCATCAGTGGACAGATTTCAAGCCATGGCTACACCTTC.